This record concerns one T cell receptor (beta chain) sequence. Its antigen is still unknown. Clones were sequenced by immunoSEQ multiplex PCR, and TCRdb holds only the in-frame ones, with some missing. Of about 94,000 clones listed, roughly 87% are singletons. These data are taken from a study of PD-1 blockade in classical Hodgkin lymphoma. General study results and limits: Exclusion was applied to patients who started nivolumab under 1 year after ASCT. Newly diagnosed patients were said to have less baseline TCR diversity than healthy donors did.

Germline CDR1 and CDR2: SGHRS and YFSETQ. The V end lost 5 bases, the J end lost 2 bases, and 3 bases lay between the germline ends. The CDR3 extends over 11 amino acids. Each and every patient relapsed after autologous stem cell transplantation, and patients got differing brentuximab vedotin exposure. The sample in question was peripheral blood mononuclear cells (PBMCs), obtained before the second cycle of nivolumab. The clonotype originates from a human donor with classical Hodgkin lymphoma. The chain is built from TRBV5-1 and TRBJ2-3; D uncertain. The CDR3: CASRATDTQYF. CDR3 sequence (DNA): TGCGCCAGCAGAGCCACAGATACGCAGTATTTT.